This T cell receptor (beta chain) derives from a study of cytomegalovirus exposure and HLA in healthy donors (dated by TCRdb to 2015 to 2018). Regarding the study in general: According to an earlier analysis of several hundred of the donors, roughly 180 million T cells yielded approximately 120 million unique TCR beta sequences and 276 Gb of sequence data. HLA typing included class I and class II loci at four-digit resolution. On average, roughly 240,000 unique TCR beta nucleotide sequences were sequenced per donor among a few hundred genotyped donors of the cohort, with roughly 18% of those sequences being non-productive. A separate validation cohort of 100 to 150 different subjects was used in addition to the roughly 700-subject first cohort. Typing coverage varied by locus: about 629-630 donors for A, B, C, DRB1 and DQB1; approximately 500 for DQA1; around 570 for DPA1; approximately 450 for DPB1. Rather than using new phenotypic data, the later analysis identified candidate immune exposures from TCR beta sequences and from how often those sequences occurred across donors. Around 320 gigabases of sequencing data and approximately 84 million unique TCR sequences were included in an early release covering under 650 HLA-typed donors. The T cell repertoires of 670 or so subjects were profiled by immunosequencing and related to cytomegalovirus serostatus. Every discovery cohort repertoire had been produced on one sequencing platform. A later genetic analysis used genome-wide SNP genotypes for about 65% of the 666 donors, treating that subset as a discovery cohort. An earlier analysis of more than 450 of the donors used high-throughput TCR beta sequencing to judge whether each TCR beta V gene segment behaved as functional or pseudogenic. Because of strong linkage in the cohort, four or five DR-DQ haplotypes were treated as single units for association and clustering. Donor age, sex, ethnicity and CMV serostatus were compiled together with the repertoire data. High-throughput TCR immunosequencing, statistical association of individual TCRs with disease status, and machine learning were combined to predict cytomegalovirus infection status. Of the 300 to 400 genotyped donors, around 81% fell in the genetic ancestry cluster associated with self-reported Caucasian donors. The study aimed to test whether cataloging public T cell receptors could reveal signatures of past pathogen exposure. A later analysis re-analyzed previously published TCR beta repertoires from hundreds of donors and added high-resolution HLA genotyping to study TCR occurrence patterns.

Findings and caveats that apply to the study as a whole: According to a later analysis, TCR association rates differed among HLA loci, with DRB1 alleles showing the most associated TCRs and HLA-C alleles showing the fewest. The authors suggested that the approach could potentially be extended to other disease states and immunological phenotypes. Sequencing depth was assumed to be roughly uniform across donors in the presence/absence analyses, though that assumption may not hold. A further reported finding was that TCR beta sequences accurately predicted the HLA-A and HLA-B alleles for most subjects in the first cohort. A few of the identified cytomegalovirus-associated TCR beta chains were confirmed in vitro to be specific for cytomegalovirus antigens. An earlier analysis of around 600 of the donors showed that most TCR beta V segments appeared in productive rearrangements either about 87% or about 30% of the time, which broadly matched IMGT annotations. This cohort had only TCR beta chains sequenced, and the lack of alpha or paired-chain data limited which features could be detected. In a later genetic analysis, fewer N-insertions in productive TCRs were reported among donors in an Asian-associated ancestry cluster than the approximately 630-donor mean. Specific HLA alleles were associated with 16,951 TCR beta sequences at a false discovery rate of 0.05 in a later analysis. Most TCR sequences were observed very rarely across donors, whereas some public TCRs were present in many individuals. Correlated functional status among segregating V segments might be attributable to linkage disequilibrium, but an unknown experimental factor could not be ruled out. The only immune exposure information available for the cohort was CMV serostatus. Approximately 16 rarely observed V segments, including chromosome 9 orphons, were excluded from the earlier analysis of almost 600 of the donors because counts were too low. The classifier was reported to diagnose cytomegalovirus status with high specificity and sensitivity in both the original cohort and the validation cohort. According to a later analysis, most CMV-associated TCR beta chains appeared to be HLA-restricted, and the HLA associations seemed to be driven largely by CMV exposure. Assigning TCR associations to individual alleles was difficult when HLA alleles, especially DR and DQ, strongly co-occurred. Because HLA typing was missing for some donors at each locus, association tests included only the typed subset. A later genetic analysis associated a missense DCLRE1C variant with V-gene and J-gene trimming of TCR beta chains, and an independent cohort replicated the association. The study listed around 160 TCR beta chains as associated with cytomegalovirus. A later analysis found that HLA-associated TCR beta chains were more clonally expanded and had lower generation probabilities than equally common non-associated chains. Because the 87-base-pair reads could not distinguish some IMGT-functional V segments, including TRBV6-2 and TRBV6-3, those segments were excluded. A later analysis reported that several top co-occurrence clusters appeared linked to parvovirus B19, influenza, CMV and Epstein-Barr virus. A cluster of highly shared sequence variants was judged likely to be a technical artifact of the sequencing pipeline.

Comment on this clone: Its recognized antigen is unknown. Per-base quality was not reported, and no clone a single base away is much larger than it.

Relative to germline, V is missing 4 bases and J is missing 3 bases, with 8 bases of the junction outside any gene match. In the germline V gene, CDR1 corresponds to SNHLY and CDR2 to FYNNEI. Spanning cysteine to phenylalanine, the CDR3 consists of 16 amino acids. Of all the DNA, just the CDR3 is kept, 48 bases in frame from base 1. Receptor amplification or capture employed the immunoSEQ multiplex PCR assay. A mixture of 60 forward primers for TCR Vbeta segments and 13 reverse primers for TCR Jbeta segments was used in the multiplex PCR. The CDR3 region of rearranged TCR beta genes was amplified from genomic DNA by a multiplex PCR assay. The amplified TCR beta libraries were sequenced on the Illumina HiSeq System as 87-base-pair reads. Processing in the source paper ran as follows. In a later analysis, some 80 million unique TCR beta chains were counted across the approximately 620 repertoires, and roughly 11 million of these chains were shared by at least two donors. A nearest-neighbor algorithm error-corrected the raw reads and collapsed the reads into unique sequences, merging closely related sequences to remove PCR and sequencing errors. Alignment of CDR3 sequences to IMGT reference sequences was used to assign V, D and J gene segments. For a sequence to be retained, a match of at least six nucleotides was required to both a V gene segment and a J gene segment. Rearrangements were classified as productive when the CDR3 lacked stop codons and remained in frame with V and J, and all other rearrangements were classified as non-productive. Following IMGT convention, CDR3 was defined as the stretch from the second conserved V-encoded cysteine to the conserved J-encoded phenylalanine. Sequences without an unambiguous match to a single V gene segment were excluded from the earlier analysis of approximately 600 of the donors. An earlier analysis of a few hundred of the donors called V segments functional above 56.7% productive rearrangements and segregating when the between-donor standard deviation exceeded 5%. A statistical classification framework was built to diagnose cytomegalovirus status from the catalog of TCR beta chain sequences. In a later analysis, TCR nucleotide sequences were compared against IMGT/GENE-DB human TR gene sequences so that V and J genes could be assigned. Using the TCRdist pipeline, a later analysis assigned CDR3 sequences along with most-parsimonious VDJ recombination scenarios. A later analysis defined each TCR beta chain by its CDR3 amino acid sequence plus V-gene family, and excluded reads lacking a unique V-gene family. As a way to deal with suspected cross-contamination and a sequencing artifact, a later analysis dropped 640 or so nucleotide sequences that were highly shared and had low generation probability. For each public chain, a later analysis derived a clonal expansion index from normalized ranks of inferred template counts within each repertoire. A later analysis computed generation probabilities with a VDJ recombination model fitted to out-of-frame rearrangements, and checked the results against IGoR. In a later analysis, hypergeometric tests were used to score TCR-TCR, TCR-HLA and TCR-CMV co-occurrence, with a repertoire-size bias correction applied to TCR pairs. A later analysis estimated false discovery rates by permuting HLA or CMV assignments 20 times. In a later analysis, co-occurring TCRs were grouped using DBSCAN, with TCRdist sequence similarity added in when clustering inside HLA-allele-positive subsets. Repertoires with fewer than 30,000 or more than 120,000 public chains were left out of co-occurrence clustering, as were several repertoires with anomalous nucleotide sharing. TCRdb took this table from immuneACCESS and kept in-frame rearrangements with V and J called. Such tables lack part of the clones; where checked against another copy, unresolved V genes explain under half of the gap, and the rest is unexplained. V, J and clone size are those of that table, while D and trimming were read from the DNA. This sample gives approximately 200,000 clones in total; about 83% of them show up just once. The ten largest clones take up roughly 16% of the sample.

The cohort comprised around 690 healthy bone marrow donors. All cohort members were sampled while nominally healthy, although unrecorded immune exposures were likely present. The donor tested CMV seronegative, placing the donor among the 350 or so seronegative members of the cohort. A peripheral blood sample was collected from each donor, and TCR beta sequencing was performed on peripheral blood mononuclear cells. The Qiagen DNeasy Blood Extraction Kit was used to extract genomic DNA from the blood cell samples. The sequence was collected from a man aged 40-50 years in good health and CMV-seronegative. The specimen was PBMCs. The chain is made from TRBV2 and TRBJ1-3; the junction holds 8 bases that match TRBD1. The sequenced DNA is TGTGCCAGCAGTGTGGACAGGGAACGTTTTGGAAACACCATATATTTT. Translated, this is CASSVDRERFGNTIYF. Reference TRBV2 and TRBJ1-3 genes cover what lies past the CDR3, so the full variable domain is EPEVTQTPSHQVTQMGQEVILRCVPISNHLYFYWYRQILGQKVEFLVSFYNNEISEKSEIFDDQFSVERPDGSNFTLKIRSTKLEDSAMYFCASSVDRERFGNTIYFGEGSWLTVV.